One T cell receptor beta chain is described in this entry. Its antigen is still unknown. TCR beta cDNA libraries had unique molecular identifiers. TCRdb ran MiXCR on the PCR reads and lists one entry per CDR3 protein. Of under 200,000 distinct CDR3 sequences listed, around 29% are singletons. Trimming cost V 4 bases and J 1 base, with 8 bases left between them. Germline lookup yields CDR1 MNHNS and CDR2 SASEGT. This CDR3 contains 14 residues. The source of the sample is a study of post-analysis software for immune sequencing data. Study-wide context: Some patients lacked subtype; others had relapsing-remitting, secondary progressive or progressive-relapsing disease. Study-wide points: A few TRBV segments (TRBV5-6, TRBV5-1 and TRBV20-1 among them) occurred more frequently in patients than in controls. Diversity measured as normalized Chao1 was significantly lower in multiple sclerosis patients than in controls.

This clonotype was sampled from a girl aged 2 to 17 with multiple sclerosis. Material for sequencing was blood. V gene TRBV6-1 combines with J gene TRBJ1-5; D is unclear. Written as DNA, the CDR3 is TGTGCCAGCAGTGGACCCCAGAGCAATCAGCCCCAGCATTTT. As protein: CASSGPQSNQPQHF.